These T cell receptor beta chains were read from a single sample in a study of technical replicates of blood from a handful of donors. Profiling relied on immunoSEQ multiplex PCR, and the TCRdb table lists in-frame clones only, not all of them. The table shows around 62,000 clones, with 95% to 98% occurring only once. The sequenced sample consisted of T cells isolated from PBMCs. These receptors were collected from a human donor in good health. Both conserved end residues are part of each CDR3.

J gene: TRBJ2-1
V gene: TRBV20-1
CDR3 protein: CSSGFYNEQFF

J gene: TRBJ1-4
V gene: TRBV18
CDR3 protein: CASSPRRGGEEKLFF

J gene: TRBJ2-3
V gene: TRBV5-6
CDR3 protein: CASSLNRGFTDTQYF

J gene: TRBJ2-7
V gene: TRBV5-6
CDR3 protein: CASSSLTGSYEQYF

J gene: TRBJ1-2
V gene: TRBV6-1
CDR3 protein: CASSEGQDLLIYYGYTF

J gene: TRBJ2-7
V gene: TRBV29-1
CDR3 protein: CSVETGLTTSYEQYF

J gene: TRBJ2-7
V gene: TRBV21-1
CDR3 protein: CASSPSPNNSYEYEQYF

J gene: TRBJ1-2
V gene: TRBV6-1
CDR3 protein: CASSEAWQGASGYTF

J gene: TRBJ1-1
V gene: TRBV10-3
CDR3 protein: CAISAGANGGKGEAFF

J gene: TRBJ1-3
V gene: TRBV9
CDR3 protein: CASSVGQKNTIYF

J gene: TRBJ2-2
V gene: TRBV6-5
CDR3 protein: CASSLEAATTTGELFF

J gene: TRBJ1-6
V gene: TRBV4-2
CDR3 protein: CASSQVRGRGSPLHF

J gene: TRBJ1-4
V gene: TRBV4-1
CDR3 protein: CASSQDQDRPKLFF

J gene: TRBJ2-7
V gene: TRBV4-1
CDR3 protein: CASSQSRQLSSYEQYF

J gene: TRBJ2-3
V gene: TRBV9
CDR3 protein: CASSAGGLAGVLTQYF

J gene: TRBJ2-2
V gene: TRBV2
CDR3 protein: CASKNDRQYTGELFF

J gene: TRBJ1-5
V gene: TRBV15
CDR3 protein: CATGEVLHREPQHF

J gene: TRBJ1-4
V gene: TRBV9
CDR3 protein: CASSPGQGREKLFF

J gene: TRBJ1-6
V gene: TRBV6-5
CDR3 protein: CASSYSDRRNSPLHF

J gene: TRBJ2-7
V gene: TRBV4-1
CDR3 protein: CASSQAYEQYF

J gene: TRBJ2-1
V gene: TRBV9
CDR3 protein: CASSAPGLAGGRTYNEQFF

J gene: TRBJ2-7
V gene: TRBV13
CDR3 protein: CASSRGQGDEQYF

J gene: TRBJ2-5
V gene: TRBV5-1
CDR3 protein: CASSLGQGIILLETQYF

J gene: TRBJ1-4
V gene: TRBV7-6
CDR3 protein: CASSLDGATNEKLFF

J gene: TRBJ1-4
V gene: TRBV7-9
CDR3 protein: CASSDFGQGNEKLFF